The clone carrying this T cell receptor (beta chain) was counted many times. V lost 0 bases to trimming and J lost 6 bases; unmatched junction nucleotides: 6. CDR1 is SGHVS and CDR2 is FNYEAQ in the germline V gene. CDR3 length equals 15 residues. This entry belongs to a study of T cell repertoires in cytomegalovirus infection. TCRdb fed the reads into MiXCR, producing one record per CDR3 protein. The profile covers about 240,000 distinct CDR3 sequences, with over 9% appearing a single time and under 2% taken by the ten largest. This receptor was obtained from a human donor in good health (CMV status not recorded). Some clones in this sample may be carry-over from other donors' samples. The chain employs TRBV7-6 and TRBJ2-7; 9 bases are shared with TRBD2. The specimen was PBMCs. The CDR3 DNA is TGTGCCAGCAGCTTAGCTAGCGGGAGTACGAGCGAGCAGTACTTC. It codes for CASSLASGSTSEQYF.